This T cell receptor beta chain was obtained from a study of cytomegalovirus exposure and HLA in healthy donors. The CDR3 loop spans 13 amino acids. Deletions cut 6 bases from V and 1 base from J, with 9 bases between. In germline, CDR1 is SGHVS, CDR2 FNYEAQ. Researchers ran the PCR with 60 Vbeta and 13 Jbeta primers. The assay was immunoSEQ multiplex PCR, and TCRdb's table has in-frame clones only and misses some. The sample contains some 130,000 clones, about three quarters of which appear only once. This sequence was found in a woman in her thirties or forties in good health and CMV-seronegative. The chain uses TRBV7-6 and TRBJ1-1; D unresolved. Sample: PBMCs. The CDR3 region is CASSQLQNTEAFF. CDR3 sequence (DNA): TGTGCCAGCAGTCAACTCCAGAACACTGAAGCTTTCTTT.